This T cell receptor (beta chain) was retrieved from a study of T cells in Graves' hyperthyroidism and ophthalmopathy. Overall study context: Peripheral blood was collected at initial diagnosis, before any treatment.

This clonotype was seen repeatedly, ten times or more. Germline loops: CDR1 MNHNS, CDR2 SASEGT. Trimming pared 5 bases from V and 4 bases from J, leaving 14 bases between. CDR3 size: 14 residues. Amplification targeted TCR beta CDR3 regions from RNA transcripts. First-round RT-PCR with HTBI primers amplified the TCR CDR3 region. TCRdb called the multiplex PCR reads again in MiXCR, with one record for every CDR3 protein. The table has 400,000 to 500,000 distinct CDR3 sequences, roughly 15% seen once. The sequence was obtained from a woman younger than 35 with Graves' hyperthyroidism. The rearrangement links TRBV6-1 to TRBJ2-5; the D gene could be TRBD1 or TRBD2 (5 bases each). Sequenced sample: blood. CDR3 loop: CASSFSGTRETQYF. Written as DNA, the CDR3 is TGTGCCAGCAGTTTTTCCGGGACCAGAGAGACCCAGTACTTC.